This TCR beta chain stems from a study of T cell responses to AZD1222 COVID-19 vaccine. Trimming pared 1 base from V and 11 bases from J, leaving 12 bases between. From germline, CDR1 is SGHNT and CDR2 YENEEA. There are 14 residues in the CDR3. TCRdb keeps only in-frame clones here, not all; method: immunoSEQ multiplex PCR. The sample carries about 160,000 clones, 91% recorded once. V and J are TRBV11-3 and TRBJ1-6, with D uncertain. This TCR derives from an adult who received the AZD1222 COVID-19 vaccine. The specimen comprised peripheral blood, sampled 28 days after the second AZD1222 dose. The CDR3 is CASSLVLGSAPLHF. The CDR3, as DNA: TGTGCCAGCAGCTTAGTTTTGGGGAGCGCACCCCTCCACTTT. Filled out from reference TRBV11-3 and TRBJ1-6, the complete variable domain reads EAGVVQSPRYKIIEKKQPVAFWCNPISGHNTLYWYLQNLGQGPELLIRYENEEAVDDSQLPKDRFSAERLKGVDSTLKIQPAELGDSAVYLCASSLVLGSAPLHFGNGTRLTVT.